This T cell receptor beta chain derives from a study of T cell clones after liver transplantation. Study information: Three of eight recipients were HCV-positive; others had non-autoimmune, non-viral indications. Samples came pre-transplant, pre-randomization before withdrawal, and post-randomization after withdrawal ended.

Clones were sequenced by immunoSEQ multiplex PCR, and TCRdb holds only the in-frame ones, with some missing. The sample lists fewer than 65,000 clones, around 70% occurring once. This CDR3 spans 13 amino acids. Germline V lookup: CDR1 MDHEN, CDR2 SYDVKM. Trimming shortened V by 5 bases and J by 4 bases, and 11 bases separated the two germline ends. The sequence was collected from a human patient who received a liver transplant. The graft donor may be the source of some T cells. The starting material was CD4+ T cells from blood, obtained at the 22-month timepoint. The chain is built from TRBV28 and TRBJ1-1; D is unresolved. The CDR3 DNA follows: TGTGCCAGCAGTGAGGGAGTGGGCACTGAAGCTTTCTTT. Its translation: CASSEGVGTEAFF.